This T cell receptor (beta chain) was recovered during a study of OX40 agonist ivuxolimab in advanced cancers. Study outcomes and limitations: Some nonresponders likewise displayed low normalized T-cell clonal expansion.

Clones were sequenced by immunoSEQ multiplex PCR, and TCRdb holds only the in-frame ones, with some missing. This table holds some 81,000 clones, around nine tenths found once. V was cut by 5 bases and J by 7 bases, with 5 bases left in between. Germline V CDR1 and CDR2: MNHNS, SASEGT. There are 11 residues in the CDR3. As concerns this clone: What it binds is not known.

The receptor comes from an adult with an advanced solid tumor such as melanoma, head and neck, liver or kidney cancer. This sample comprised CD4+ or CD8+ T cells sorted from blood, obtained in a trial of the OX40 agonist ivuxolimab. The chain is built from TRBV6-1 and TRBJ1-4; D not certain. The CDR3 is CASSFVEKLFF. Here the CDR3 DNA reads TGTGCCAGCAGTTTCGTTGAAAAACTGTTTTTT.